This is a list of T cell receptor beta chains from one sample in a study of CD8 T cells in Susac syndrome. TCRdb re-called the immunoSEQ multiplex PCR reads with MiXCR, one entry per CDR3 protein. The table shows under 200,000 distinct CDR3 sequences, with 90% to 95% occurring only once. The sequencing input was CD8+ T cells from PBMCs. These receptors were taken from a human donor with multiple sclerosis. CDR3s include the opening cysteine and the closing phenylalanine or tryptophan. The D gene is left open where the match is weak. Rows give clone size only sometimes, using once, few, many, or a class for an expanded clone.

j_gene	v_gene	d_gene	abundance	CDR3nt	CDR3aa
TRBJ2-1	TRBV4-1	TRBD1	once	TGCGCCAGCAGCCAAGAACCGGGACAGGACTACAATGAGCAGTTCTTC	CASSQEPGQDYNEQFF
TRBJ2-3	TRBV29-1	TRBD2	.	TGCAGCGTTGAACCACGTTCACTAAGTACAGGGTTCCTAGCGGGATTGTCCACAGATACGCAGTATTTT	CSVEPRSLSTGFLAGLSTDTQYF
TRBJ2-3	TRBV12-5	.	.	TGTGCTAGTGGTTCCCCCGTAAATGTGGGGCCTTCGGGTGATACGCAGTATTTT	CASGSPVNVGPSGDTQYF
TRBJ2-5	TRBV7-9	TRBD1	.	TGTGCCAGCAGCTCACTACGGACAGGACGAAACCAAGAGACCCAGTACTTC	CASSSLRTGRNQETQYF
TRBJ1-1	TRBV30	.	.	TGTGCCGACAGATCGGGGTCTGAAGCTTTCTTT	CADRSGSEAFF
TRBJ2-3	TRBV24-1	.	.	TGTGCCACCAGTGATTTGCAGGCAGATACGCAGTATTTT	CATSDLQADTQYF
TRBJ2-3	TRBV5-4	TRBD2	.	TGTGCCAGCAGCTGGAAGCGGGGACTAGCGGGGATGAGCACAGATACGCAGTATTTT	CASSWKRGLAGMSTDTQYF
TRBJ2-1	TRBV21-1	.	.	TGTGCCAGCAGCTATCTGACAGGGCTCGATGAGCAGTTCTTC	CASSYLTGLDEQFF
TRBJ2-6	TRBV6-4	TRBD1	.	TGTGCCAGCAGTGGACAGGGAAACCCCTCTGGGGCCAACGTCCTGACTTTC	CASSGQGNPSGANVLTF
TRBJ2-7	TRBV15	.	.	TGTGCCACCAGCAGAGCGCTAGGCCAGGGGGAGCAGTACTTC	CATSRALGQGEQYF
TRBJ2-3	TRBV29-1	.	.	TGCAGCGAACTGGGGGGAGATACGCAGTATTTT	CSELGGDTQYF
TRBJ2-1	TRBV12-3/TRBV12-4	TRBD2	.	TGTGCCAGCAGTGTGCGGGGGGAACGCCAATACAATGAGCAGTTCTTC	CASSVRGERQYNEQFF
TRBJ2-1	TRBV29-1	TRBD2	.	TGCAGCGTTGATTTCAGTGTAGCGGGAGTATGGAATGAGCAGTTCTTC	CSVDFSVAGVWNEQFF
TRBJ2-7	TRBV12-3/TRBV12-4	.	.	TGTGCCAGCAGCCCTCTCGACAGAACCTACGAGCAGTACTTC	CASSPLDRTYEQYF
TRBJ2-1	TRBV14	.	.	TGTGCCAGCAGCCAAGGCTCTGGCTGGGAGCAGTTCTTC	CASSQGSGWEQFF
TRBJ2-1	TRBV28	.	.	TGTGCCAGCAGTCCTCCGGGGTGGAATGAGCAGTTCTTC	CASSPPGWNEQFF
TRBJ2-3	TRBV27	TRBD2	.	TGTGCCAGCAGTGAGACTAGCGGGGGGCCGAGCACAGATACGCAGTATTTT	CASSETSGGPSTDTQYF
TRBJ1-2	TRBV2	.	.	TGTGCCAGCAGTGAACCCCCCCAGGCTCGATATGGCTACACCTTC	CASSEPPQARYGYTF
TRBJ2-4	TRBV6-2/TRBV6-3	.	.	TGTGCCAGCAGTCGACAGACGGGACTAGCCAAAAACATTCAGTACTTC	CASSRQTGLAKNIQYF
TRBJ2-7	TRBV20-1	.	.	TGCAGTGCCCCTAAGATGGGGGACGTCTCCTACGAGCAGTACTTC	CSAPKMGDVSYEQYF
TRBJ1-1	TRBV29-1	TRBD1	.	TGCAGCGTTGACAGGGGGTTTTCTGAAGCTTTCTTT	CSVDRGFSEAFF
TRBJ2-7	TRBV28	.	.	TGTGCCAGCAGTTTAGCTGTGAGTGACGAGCAGTACTTC	CASSLAVSDEQYF
TRBJ2-7	TRBV5-6	TRBD2	.	TGTGCCAGCAGCTTTGCGGGAGTAACGTACGAGCAGTACTTC	CASSFAGVTYEQYF
TRBJ2-2	TRBV7-8	.	.	TGTGCCAGCAGCTTCAGGGGAGCGAGCACCGGGGAGCTGTTTTTT	CASSFRGASTGELFF
TRBJ1-1	TRBV30	.	.	TGTGCCTGGACCGTACAGATGACAGGCACTGAAGCTTTCTTT	CAWTVQMTGTEAFF
TRBJ1-1	TRBV4-1	.	once	TGCGCCAGCAGCCAAGGCTTTGGGACAGAAGCTTTCTTT	CASSQGFGTEAFF
TRBJ2-1	TRBV9	TRBD2	.	TGTGCCAGCAGCCGGGACTACCTCAATGAGCAGTTCTTC	CASSRDYLNEQFF
TRBJ2-7	TRBV25-1	.	.	TGTGCCAGCAGTGAATATTCCGCGGGTGAGCAGTACTTC	CASSEYSAGEQYF
TRBJ1-4	TRBV5-1	.	.	TGCGCCAGCAGCCCCAGACAGCAATTCGCAACTAATGAAAAACTGTTTTTT	CASSPRQQFATNEKLFF
TRBJ2-7	TRBV24-1	.	.	TGTGCCACCAGTGCGAGGAGACGGGCCCGGTACGAGCAGTACTTC	CATSARRRARYEQYF
TRBJ2-3	TRBV4-1	.	.	TGCGCCAGCAGCCAAGCCGCGGGGCGGTTAGATACGCAGTATTTT	CASSQAAGRLDTQYF
TRBJ2-3	TRBV4-1	.	.	TGCGCCAGCAGCCAGGGGTTCCGGGGGCAGTATTTT	CASSQGFRGQYF
TRBJ1-2	TRBV9	.	.	TGTGCCAGCAGCGTATTGACAAGGGGTATAACTAACTATGGCTACACCTTC	CASSVLTRGITNYGYTF
TRBJ2-7	TRBV11-2	TRBD1	.	TGTGCCAGCAGCAAGACCGGGACAGCAGACTACGAGCAGTACTTC	CASSKTGTADYEQYF
TRBJ1-5	TRBV3-1	.	.	TGTGCCAGCAGCCCGCACCCCGTGTACCAGCCCCAGCATTTT	CASSPHPVYQPQHF